The clone carrying this TCR beta chain was seen ten or more times. Its antigen is as yet unknown. This sample is drawn from a study of breast tumors, draining lymph nodes, adjacent tissues. Germline trimming cut 5 bases from V and 8 bases from J; bases unmatched to any gene: 0. This CDR3 is 13 amino acids long. Germline CDR1 SGHTA, CDR2 FQGNSA. MiXCR was run by TCRdb on the multiplex PCR reads, yielding one entry per CDR3 protein. The sample lists roughly 70,000 distinct CDR3 sequences, 43% occurring once. Findings and limits, study-wide: Tumor and nontumor repertoires were significantly more similar in luminal-like than in basal-like breast cancer. Tumors had less TCR diversity than lymph nodes, more than nontumor tissue. Tumor T cell lymph node origin was a supported hypothesis, not proven.

The V gene is TRBV7-2, the J gene TRBJ1-6; 10 bases align to TRBD1. The receptor was isolated from a female donor with breast cancer. Some clones in this sample may be carry-over from other donors' samples. The material sequenced was breast tumor tissue. The CDR3 DNA is TGTGCCAGCAGCGGACAGGGGGATTCACCCCTCCACTTT. Translated: CASSGQGDSPLHF.